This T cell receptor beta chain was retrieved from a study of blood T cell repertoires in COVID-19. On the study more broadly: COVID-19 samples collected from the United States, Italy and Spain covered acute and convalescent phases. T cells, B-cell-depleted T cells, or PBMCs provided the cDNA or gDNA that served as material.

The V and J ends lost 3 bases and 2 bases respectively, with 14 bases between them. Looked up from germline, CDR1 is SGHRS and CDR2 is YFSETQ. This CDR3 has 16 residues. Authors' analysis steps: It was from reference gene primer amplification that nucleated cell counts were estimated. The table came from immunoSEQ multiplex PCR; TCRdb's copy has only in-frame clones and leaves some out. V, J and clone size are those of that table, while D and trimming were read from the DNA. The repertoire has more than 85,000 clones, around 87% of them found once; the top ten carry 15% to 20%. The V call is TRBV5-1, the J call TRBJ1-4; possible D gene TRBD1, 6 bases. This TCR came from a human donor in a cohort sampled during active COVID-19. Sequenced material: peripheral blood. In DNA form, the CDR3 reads TGCGCCAGCAGCTACGGACAGCTTGGGACTAATGAAAAACTGTTTTTT. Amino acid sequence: CASSYGQLGTNEKLFF.